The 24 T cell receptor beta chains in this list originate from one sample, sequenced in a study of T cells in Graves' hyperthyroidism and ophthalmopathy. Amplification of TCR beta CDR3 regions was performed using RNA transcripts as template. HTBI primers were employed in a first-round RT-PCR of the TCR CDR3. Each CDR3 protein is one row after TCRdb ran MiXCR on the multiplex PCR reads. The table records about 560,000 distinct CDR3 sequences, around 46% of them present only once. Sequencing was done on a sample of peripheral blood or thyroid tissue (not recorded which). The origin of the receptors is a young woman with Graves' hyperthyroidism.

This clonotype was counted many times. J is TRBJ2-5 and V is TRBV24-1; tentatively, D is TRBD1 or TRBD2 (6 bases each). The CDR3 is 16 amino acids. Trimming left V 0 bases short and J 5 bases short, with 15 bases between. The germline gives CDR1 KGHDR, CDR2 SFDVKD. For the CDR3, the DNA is TGTGCCACCAGTGATTTGGCGTTCGGGGGCCTTGAGACCCAGTACTTC. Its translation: CATSDLAFGGLETQYF.

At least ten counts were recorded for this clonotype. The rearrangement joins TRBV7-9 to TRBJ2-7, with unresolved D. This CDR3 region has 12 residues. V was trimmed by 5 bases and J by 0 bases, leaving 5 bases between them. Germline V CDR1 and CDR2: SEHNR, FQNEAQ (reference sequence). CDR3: CASSPSSYEQYF. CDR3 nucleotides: TGTGCCAGCAGCCCAAGCTCCTACGAGCAGTACTTC.

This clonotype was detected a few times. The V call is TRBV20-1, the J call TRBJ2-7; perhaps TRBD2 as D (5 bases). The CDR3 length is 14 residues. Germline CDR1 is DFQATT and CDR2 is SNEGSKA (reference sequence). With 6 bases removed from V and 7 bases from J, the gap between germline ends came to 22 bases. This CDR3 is CSAKMGAGPREQYF. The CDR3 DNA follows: TGCAGTGCGAAGATGGGAGCAGGCCCTAGAGAGCAGTACTTC.

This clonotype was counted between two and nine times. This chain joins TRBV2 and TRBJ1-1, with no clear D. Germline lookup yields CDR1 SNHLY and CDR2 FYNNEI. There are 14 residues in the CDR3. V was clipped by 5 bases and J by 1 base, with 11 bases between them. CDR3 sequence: CASSLPGRNTEAFF. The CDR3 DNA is TGTGCCAGCAGTTTACCCGGACGGAACACTGAAGCTTTCTTT.

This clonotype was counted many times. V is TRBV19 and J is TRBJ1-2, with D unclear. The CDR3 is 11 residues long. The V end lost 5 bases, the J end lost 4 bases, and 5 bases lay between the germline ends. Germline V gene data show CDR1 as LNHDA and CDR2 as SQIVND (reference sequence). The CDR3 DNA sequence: TGTGCCAGTAGTGTGGGCTATGGCTACACCTTC. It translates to CASSVGYGYTF. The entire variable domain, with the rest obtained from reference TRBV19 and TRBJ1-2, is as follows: DGGITQSPKYLFRKEGQNVTLSCEQNLNHDAMYWYRQDPGQGLRLIYYSQIVNDFQKGDIAEGYSVSREKKESFPLTVTSAQKNPTAFYLCASSVGYGYTFGSGTRLTVV.

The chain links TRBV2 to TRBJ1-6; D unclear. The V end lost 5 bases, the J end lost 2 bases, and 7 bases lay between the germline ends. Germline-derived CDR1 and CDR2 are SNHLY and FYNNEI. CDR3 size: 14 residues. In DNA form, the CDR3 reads TGTGCCAGCAGTCCAGCGACCTATAATTCACCCCTCCACTTT. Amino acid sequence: CASSPATYNSPLHF.

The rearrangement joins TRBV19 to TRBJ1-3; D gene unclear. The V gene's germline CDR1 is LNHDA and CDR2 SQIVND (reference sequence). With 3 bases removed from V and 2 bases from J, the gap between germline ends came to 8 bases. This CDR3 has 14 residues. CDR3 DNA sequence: TGTGCCAGTAGTATGGATACGGCTGGAAACACCATATATTTT. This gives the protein CASSMDTAGNTIYF.

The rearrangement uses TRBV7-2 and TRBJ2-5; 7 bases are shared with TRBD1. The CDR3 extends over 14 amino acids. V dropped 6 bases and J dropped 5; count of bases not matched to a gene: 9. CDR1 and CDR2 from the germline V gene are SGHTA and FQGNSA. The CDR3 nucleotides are TGTGCCAGCAGTTTATGGGGACAGCCCGAGACCCAGTACTTC. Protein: CASSLWGQPETQYF.

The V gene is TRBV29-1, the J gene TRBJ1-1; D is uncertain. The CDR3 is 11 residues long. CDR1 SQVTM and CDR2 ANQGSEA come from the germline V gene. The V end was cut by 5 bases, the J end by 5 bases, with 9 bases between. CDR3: CSVKFGTEAFF. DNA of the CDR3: TGCAGCGTTAAGTTCGGGACTGAAGCTTTCTTT.

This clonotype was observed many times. CDR3 nucleotides: TGTGCCAGCAGCTCCTGGCCGCGCTCCTACGAGCAGTACTTC. Its translation is CASSSWPRSYEQYF. This rearrangement joins TRBV7-6 to TRBJ2-7, with D uncertain. Germline V gene lookup returns CDR1 SGHVS and CDR2 FNYEAQ. The V end was cut by 4 bases, the J end by 0 bases, with 10 bases between. This CDR3 spans 14 amino acids.

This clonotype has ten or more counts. The CDR3 DNA is TGTGCCAGCAGTTCTCGAGAACTAGGGGAGACCCAGTACTTC. Its protein product is CASSSRELGETQYF. The chain links TRBV7-8 to TRBJ2-5, with TRBD2 as a possible D gene (5 bases). From germline, CDR1 is SGHVS and CDR2 FQNEAQ. The CDR3 covers 14 residues. V was trimmed by 6 bases and J by 5 bases, leaving 16 bases between them.

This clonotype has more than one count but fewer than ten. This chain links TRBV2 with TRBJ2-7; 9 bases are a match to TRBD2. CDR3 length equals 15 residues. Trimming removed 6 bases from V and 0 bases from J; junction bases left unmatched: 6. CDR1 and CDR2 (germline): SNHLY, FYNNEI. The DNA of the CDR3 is TGTGCCAGCAGGCCAGCGGGAGGCCTCTCCTACGAGCAGTACTTC. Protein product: CASRPAGGLSYEQYF. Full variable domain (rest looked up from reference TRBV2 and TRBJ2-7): EPEVTQTPSHQVTQMGQEVILRCVPISNHLYFYWYRQILGQKVEFLVSFYNNEISEKSEIFDDQFSVERPDGSNFTLKIRSTKLEDSAMYFCASRPAGGLSYEQYFGPGTRLTVT.

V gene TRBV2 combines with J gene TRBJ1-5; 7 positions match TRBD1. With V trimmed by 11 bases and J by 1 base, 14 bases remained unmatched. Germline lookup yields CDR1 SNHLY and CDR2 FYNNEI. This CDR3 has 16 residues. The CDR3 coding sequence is TGTGCCGCCAGTGATCCGCGACAGGGCAGCAATCAGCCCCAGCATTTT. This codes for CAASDPRQGSNQPQHF. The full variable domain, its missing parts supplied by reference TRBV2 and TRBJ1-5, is EPEVTQTPSHQVTQMGQEVILRCVPISNHLYFYWYRQILGQKVEFLVSFYNNEISEKSEIFDDQFSVERPDGSNFTLKIRSTKLEDSAMYFCAASDPRQGSNQPQHFGDGTRLSIL.

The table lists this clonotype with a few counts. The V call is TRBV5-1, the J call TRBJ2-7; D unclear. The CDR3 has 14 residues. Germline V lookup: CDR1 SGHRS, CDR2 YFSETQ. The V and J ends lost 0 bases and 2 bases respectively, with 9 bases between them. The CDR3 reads CASSLGHTAYEQYF. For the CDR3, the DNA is TGCGCCAGCAGCTTGGGACATACCGCCTACGAGCAGTACTTC.

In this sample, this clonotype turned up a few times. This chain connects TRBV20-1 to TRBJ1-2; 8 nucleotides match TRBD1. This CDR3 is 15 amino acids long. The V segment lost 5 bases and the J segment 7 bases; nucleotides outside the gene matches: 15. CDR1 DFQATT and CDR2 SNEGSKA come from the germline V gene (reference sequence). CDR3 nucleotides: TGCAGTGCTCGCTCCGTGACAGGGGCCTTGGGTGGCTACACCTTC. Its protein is CSARSVTGALGGYTF.

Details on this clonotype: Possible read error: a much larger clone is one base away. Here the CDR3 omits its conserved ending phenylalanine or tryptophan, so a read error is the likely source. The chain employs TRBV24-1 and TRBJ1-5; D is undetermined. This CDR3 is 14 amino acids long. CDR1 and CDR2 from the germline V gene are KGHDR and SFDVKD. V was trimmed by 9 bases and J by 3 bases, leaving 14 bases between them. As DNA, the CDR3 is TGTGCCACCGGTATGGCGGGATACAATCAGCCCCAGCATTCT. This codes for CATGMAGYNQPQHS.

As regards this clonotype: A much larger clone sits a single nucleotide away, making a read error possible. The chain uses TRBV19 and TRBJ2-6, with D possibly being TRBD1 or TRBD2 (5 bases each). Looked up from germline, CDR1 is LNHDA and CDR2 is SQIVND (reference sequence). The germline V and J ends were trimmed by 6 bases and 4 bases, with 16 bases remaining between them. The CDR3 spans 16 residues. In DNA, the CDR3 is TGTGCCAGTAGACGATGGGACGGCCGAGGGGCCAACGTCCTGACTTTC. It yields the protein CASRRWDGRGANVLTF.

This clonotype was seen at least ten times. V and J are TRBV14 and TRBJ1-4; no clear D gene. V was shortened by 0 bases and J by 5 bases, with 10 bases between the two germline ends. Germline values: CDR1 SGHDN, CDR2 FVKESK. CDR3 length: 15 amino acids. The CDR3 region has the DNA TGTGCCAGCAGCCAAGAGGTGGAGGGAAATGAAAAACTGTTTTTT. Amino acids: CASSQEVEGNEKLFF.

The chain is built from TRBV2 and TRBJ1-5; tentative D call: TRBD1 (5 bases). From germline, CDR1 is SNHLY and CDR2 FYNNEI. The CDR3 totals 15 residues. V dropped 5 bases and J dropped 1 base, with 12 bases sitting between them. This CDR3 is CASSSDRTSNQPQHF. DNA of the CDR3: TGTGCCAGCAGTAGTGACAGAACCAGCAATCAGCCCCAGCATTTT.

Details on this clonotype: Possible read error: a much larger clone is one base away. CDR3 DNA sequence: TGTGCCAGCAGCTCCGCGACAGGGGAGGTGAGTCAGCCCCAGCATTTT. As protein: CASSSATGEVSQPQHF. The V gene is TRBV7-9, the J gene TRBJ1-5, with 8 bases matching TRBD1. CDR1 is SEHNR and CDR2 is FQNEAQ in the germline V gene (reference sequence). The CDR3 is made up of 16 amino acids. With V trimmed by 4 bases and J by 6 bases, 11 bases remained unmatched. Full variable domain (rest looked up from reference TRBV7-9 and TRBJ1-5): DTGVSQNPRHKITKRGQNVTFRCDPISEHNRLYWYRQTLGQGPEFLTYFQNEAQLEKSRLLSDRFSAERPKGSFSTLEIQRTEQGDSAMYLCASSSATGEVSQPQHFGDGTRLSIL.

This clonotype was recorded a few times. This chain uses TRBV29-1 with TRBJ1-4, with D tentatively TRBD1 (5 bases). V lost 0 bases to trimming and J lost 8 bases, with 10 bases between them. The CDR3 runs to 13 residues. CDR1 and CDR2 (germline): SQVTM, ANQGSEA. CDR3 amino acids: CSVEEGTREKLFF. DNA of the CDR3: TGCAGCGTTGAAGAGGGGACGAGAGAAAAACTGTTTTTT.

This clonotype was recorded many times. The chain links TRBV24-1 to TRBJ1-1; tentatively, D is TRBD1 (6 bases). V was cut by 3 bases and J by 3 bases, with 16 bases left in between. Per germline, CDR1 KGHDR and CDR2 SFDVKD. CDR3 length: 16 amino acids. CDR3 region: CATSDPPDSTDTEAFF. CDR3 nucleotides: TGTGCCACCAGTGATCCCCCGGACAGCACGGACACTGAAGCTTTCTTT.

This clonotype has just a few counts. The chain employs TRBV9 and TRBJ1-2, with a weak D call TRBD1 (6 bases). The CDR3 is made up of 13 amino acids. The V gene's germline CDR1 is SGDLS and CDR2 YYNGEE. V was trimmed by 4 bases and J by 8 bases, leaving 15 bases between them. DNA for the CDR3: TGTGCCAGCAGCCAAGCTTACAGGGCGGGCTACACCTTC. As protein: CASSQAYRAGYTF.

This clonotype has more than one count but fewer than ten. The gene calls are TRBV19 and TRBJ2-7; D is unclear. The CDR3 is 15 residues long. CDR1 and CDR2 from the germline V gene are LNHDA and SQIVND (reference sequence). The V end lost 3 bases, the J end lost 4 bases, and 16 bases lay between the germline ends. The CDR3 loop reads CASSMLGDPLYEQYF. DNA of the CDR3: TGTGCCAGTAGTATGTTAGGAGACCCCCTGTACGAGCAGTACTTC.